A selection of T cell receptor beta chains follows, all from one sample in a study of blood T cells in healthy people across ages. MiXCR was run by TCRdb on the 5' RACE reads, yielding one entry per CDR3 protein. The sample lists fewer than 1,000,000 distinct CDR3 sequences; around 45% were seen once. The sample consisted of blood. Receptor source: a man in his fifties or sixties in good health. Each CDR3 is given with its conserved first and last residue. Each record gives: V gene, clone size, J gene, D gene, CDR3 DNA, CDR3 protein. The D gene is left open where the match is weak. Only part of the rows carry a size: once, few, many, or a class if the clone is expanded.

>TRBV24-1|few|TRBJ2-3|TRBD2
TGTGCCACCAGTGTCCCAGCGGGGGGAACAGATACGCAGTATTTT
CATSVPAGGTDTQYF
>TRBV6-5|few|TRBJ2-5|.
TGTGCCAGCAGTTACTACAGGGTCCCGTACCAAGAGACCCAGTACTTC
CASSYYRVPYQETQYF
>TRBV2|.|TRBJ2-2|.
TGTGCCAGCAGTGAAGTTGGACAAGCGAACACCGGGGAGCTGTTTTTT
CASSEVGQANTGELFF
>TRBV6-6|.|TRBJ2-7|.
TGTGCCAGCAGTTACGGGGAGGCGAGTTTCAACGAGCAGTACTTC
CASSYGEASFNEQYF
>TRBV27|many|TRBJ2-5|.
TGTGCCAGCAGTCGGGACAACGAAGGGGAGACCCAGTACTTC
CASSRDNEGETQYF
>TRBV5-6|.|TRBJ1-6|.
TGTGCCAGCAGCTTGAGTTTTACAGGGCGGTCACCCCTCCACTTT
CASSLSFTGRSPLHF
>TRBV5-6|.|TRBJ2-7|TRBD1
TGTGCCAGCAGGGACAGGGGACCAGGAAACTCCTACGAGCAGTACTTC
CASRDRGPGNSYEQYF
>TRBV29-1|.|TRBJ2-1|TRBD2
TGCAGCGTCTACTCCGGGACTAGCGGGAGAATGGGTGAGCAGTTCTTC
CSVYSGTSGRMGEQFF
>TRBV4-2|.|TRBJ1-2|.
TGTGCCAGCAGCCAAGACGGCAGGGGCCATGGCTACACCTTC
CASSQDGRGHGYTF
>TRBV20-1|.|TRBJ1-5|.
TGCAGTGCTAGAGAGCCGCGGGTCGTCGATCAGCCCCAGCATTTT
CSAREPRVVDQPQHF
>TRBV4-1|.|TRBJ1-2|.
TGCGCCAGCAGCCCAGAGGGGGGCGCAACGTATGGCTACACCTTC
CASSPEGGATYGYTF
>TRBV12-3/TRBV12-4|many|TRBJ2-1|TRBD2
TGTGCCAGCAGTTGGGCTAGCGGGATGAACAATGAGCAGTTCTTC
CASSWASGMNNEQFF
>TRBV9|.|TRBJ1-1|.
TGTGCCAGCAGCGTAGGGTGGCCTACTGACACTGAAGCTTTCTTT
CASSVGWPTDTEAFF
>TRBV5-6|.|TRBJ2-1|.
TGTGCCAGCAGCTTGACAGTAAGGGGGGCTAATGAGCAGTTCTTC
CASSLTVRGANEQFF
>TRBV27|.|TRBJ2-3|.
TGTGCCAGCAGCCTCCCTGACGGAACAGATACGCAGTATTTT
CASSLPDGTDTQYF
>TRBV27|many|TRBJ1-1|.
TGTGCCAGCAGCGATTACACTGAAGCTTTCTTT
CASSDYTEAFF
>TRBV7-2|.|TRBJ2-2|TRBD2
TGTGCCAGCAGTTCAGACCCAGCGGGGGTCGGCACCGGGGAGCTGTTTTTT
CASSSDPAGVGTGELFF
>TRBV14|few|TRBJ2-3|.
TGTGCCAGCAGCCGCCTAGACACAGATACGCAGTATTTT
CASSRLDTDTQYF
>TRBV7-2|few|TRBJ2-3|.
TGTGCCAGCAGCTTGGGGCTCTCGGAGGATACGCAGTATTTT
CASSLGLSEDTQYF
>TRBV7-9|.|TRBJ2-1|.
TGTGCCAGCAGGGGGGGGGCCGTTTTGAATGAGCAGTTCTTC
CASRGGAVLNEQFF
>TRBV29-1|few|TRBJ2-3|.
TGCAGCGTTGCCTGGGATACGCAGTATTTT
CSVAWDTQYF
>TRBV4-3|.|TRBJ2-5|TRBD2
TGCGCCAGCAGCCAGGATAGCGGGGGGCAGGAGACCCAGTACTTC
CASSQDSGGQETQYF
>TRBV5-1|few|TRBJ1-4|.
TGCGCCAGCAGCTTGGGCGCTAATGAAAAACTGTTTTTT
CASSLGANEKLFF
>TRBV4-3|.|TRBJ2-2|.
TGCGCCAGCAGCCAGGAATCGCCAGCTGACACCGGGGAGCTGTTTTTT
CASSQESPADTGELFF
>TRBV20-1|.|TRBJ2-1|.
TGCAGTGCTAGGGTGTTAAACTACAATGAGCAGTTCTTC
CSARVLNYNEQFF
>TRBV29-1|few|TRBJ2-7|TRBD1
TGCAGCGTTGGGACAGGGGTCTACGAGCAGTACTTC
CSVGTGVYEQYF
>TRBV11-2|.|TRBJ2-7|TRBD2
TGTGCCAGCAGCTTAGGCTTACCTAGCGGGGGGATCTCCTACGAGCAGTACTTC
CASSLGLPSGGISYEQYF
>TRBV29-1|few|TRBJ2-1|.
TGCAGCGTTGCGGGCGGACACCGTCGTAATGAGCAGTTCTTC
CSVAGGHRRNEQFF
>TRBV2|few|TRBJ1-1|TRBD1
TGTGCCAGCAGTGAAGAGTGGGGACAGGTGAACACTGAAGCTTTCTTT
CASSEEWGQVNTEAFF
>TRBV20-1|.|TRBJ2-3|.
TGCAGTGCCCGGACTTCAGATGCGCAGTATTTT
CSARTSDAQYF
>TRBV20-1|.|TRBJ2-7|.
TGCAGTGCTGGGAAGCCTGGGACGGTCTCCTACGAGCAGTACTTC
CSAGKPGTVSYEQYF
>TRBV4-3|.|TRBJ2-7|.
TGCGCCAGCAGCCATAGTAAAGAGGGCTACGAGCAGTACTTC
CASSHSKEGYEQYF
>TRBV7-8|.|TRBJ1-2|.
TGTGCCAGCAGCTTAGAACGTCACGCGGCTAACTATGGCTACACCTTC
CASSLERHAANYGYTF
>TRBV5-6|few|TRBJ2-7|.
TGTGCCAGCAGCTTGGTGGACACAGCCTACGAGCAGTACTTC
CASSLVDTAYEQYF
>TRBV29-1|.|TRBJ2-2|.
TGCAGCGTAACACCTGGGATAATCACCGGGGAGCTGTTTTTT
CSVTPGIITGELFF
>TRBV6-5|.|TRBJ2-1|.
TGTGCCAGCAGACCGGGGGCGGTGAATGAGCAGTTCTTC
CASRPGAVNEQFF
>TRBV6-5|.|TRBJ2-7|.
TGTGCCAGCAGTTCACAAATAGGGGCCTACGAGCAGTACTTC
CASSSQIGAYEQYF
>TRBV5-1|few|TRBJ2-3|.
TGCGCCAGCAGCTCCCTCGGGGTTGAAGGGACGCAGTATTTT
CASSSLGVEGTQYF
>TRBV12-5|.|TRBJ1-1|.
TGTGCCAGTGGTTTGCCCGCAGGGAGGAGGCGCACTGAAGCTTTCTTT
CASGLPAGRRRTEAFF
>TRBV25-1|.|TRBJ2-7|.
TGTGCCAGCAGTGAGGGGGTATGGAGGGACGAGCAGTACTTC
CASSEGVWRDEQYF
>TRBV20-1|.|TRBJ2-6|.
TGCAGTGCTAGAGATCCAATCTCTGGGGCCAACGTCCTGACTTTC
CSARDPISGANVLTF
>TRBV12-3/TRBV12-4|once|TRBJ1-1|.
TGTGCCAGCAGTTTAGGGTGGGGGGGACGCCATTTCTTT
CASSLGWGGRHFF
>TRBV28|few|TRBJ2-5|.
TGTGCCAGCAGTTCCCCGGCCGGGGCAGAGACCCAGTACTTC
CASSSPAGAETQYF
>TRBV5-1|many|TRBJ2-1|.
TGCGCCAGCAGCCTTTTAGGCTCGGGTGAGCAGTTCTTC
CASSLLGSGEQFF
>TRBV7-9|.|TRBJ2-7|TRBD2
TGTGCCAGCAGCATAGGACTAGCGGCTCACTACGAGCAGTACTTC
CASSIGLAAHYEQYF
>TRBV5-5|.|TRBJ1-1|.
TGTGCCAGCAGCTTCGATTACACGAACACTGAAGCTTTCTTT
CASSFDYTNTEAFF
>TRBV5-1|.|TRBJ2-7|.
TGCGCCAGCAACTTGCACAGTGGACTCTACGAGCAGTACTTC
CASNLHSGLYEQYF
>TRBV5-1|.|TRBJ1-2|.
TGCGCCAGCAGCTGGGGACATATGAACTATGGCTACACCTTC
CASSWGHMNYGYTF
>TRBV5-1|.|TRBJ1-5|.
TGCGCCAGCAGCCGAGGGACGGCAGCTAATCAGCCCCAGCATTTT
CASSRGTAANQPQHF
>TRBV29-1|.|TRBJ1-1|.
TGCAGCGTTGGACTTACCTCACTAGAAGCTTTCTTT
CSVGLTSLEAFF
>TRBV7-2|many|TRBJ2-4|TRBD2
TGTGCCAGCAGCTTAGCGTCGGGGGGAAACATTCAGTACTTC
CASSLASGGNIQYF
>TRBV3-1|once|TRBJ2-2|TRBD2
TGTGCCAGCAGCCAAGGAAGGGACCGACTAGCGGGGTTTAACACCGGGGAGCTGTTTTTT
CASSQGRDRLAGFNTGELFF
>TRBV27|.|TRBJ1-1|TRBD1
TGTGCCAGCAGTTTAATCGGCAGGGGGCGGGGGAACACTGAAGCTTTCTTT
CASSLIGRGRGNTEAFF
>TRBV20-1|few|TRBJ1-4|.
TGCAGTGCCAGAGTTAAGGACGGTCGGGATTTTCACCAGGAAAAACTGTTTTTT
CSARVKDGRDFHQEKLFF
>TRBV20-1|.|TRBJ2-5|.
TGCAGTGCTAGTAGATCTGGGGCCGGTAAAGAGACCCAGTACTTC
CSASRSGAGKETQYF
>TRBV19|.|TRBJ2-5|.
TGTGCCAGTAGTACCCCCGGGAGCTTCGTACGGGAGACCCAGTACTTC
CASSTPGSFVRETQYF
>TRBV6-2/TRBV6-3|.|TRBJ2-5|TRBD1
TGTGCCAGCAGTTACTCGAGTCCTTGGACAGGACAAGAGACCCAGTACTTC
CASSYSSPWTGQETQYF
>TRBV6-5|many|TRBJ2-3|TRBD2
TGTGCCAGCAGCCGCGAGTGGCGGGGGGGTGCGCAGTATTTT
CASSREWRGGAQYF
>TRBV19|.|TRBJ1-5|.
TGTGCCAGTAGATTGACCAATCATCCCCAGCATTTT
CASRLTNHPQHF
>TRBV12-3/TRBV12-4|.|TRBJ2-1|.
TGTGCCAGCAGTTTCAGCGACCCTCATTACGATGAGCAGTTCTTC
CASSFSDPHYDEQFF